This T cell receptor (beta chain) stems from a study of shared clonotypes between healthy human individuals. The protocol was immunoSEQ multiplex PCR, while the TCRdb copy is restricted to in-frame clones and leaves out a portion. This sample has fewer than 600,000 clones, with roughly 79% found just once. Notes on the study in general: The authors expected sequencing depth to affect clonotype sharing among donors.

In this sample, this clone turned up a few times. Antigen unknown. The specimen sequenced was PBMCs. The receptor was derived from a woman between 40 and 55 years old in good health. Some clones in this sample may be carry-over from other donors' samples.

CDR3 sequence: CAISEIAGGETQYF. In nucleotides, the CDR3 is TGTGCCATCAGTGAGATTGCGGGAGGAGAGACCCAGTACTTC. The gene calls are TRBV10-3 and TRBJ2-5, with 8 bases matching TRBD2. The CDR3 spans 14 residues. CDR1 is ENHRY and CDR2 is SYGVKD in the germline V gene. The trim removed 2 bases at V and 4 bases at J, leaving 3 bases unmatched.